The 30 T cell receptor beta chains below all came from one sample that was sequenced in a study of blood T cells in healthy people across ages. It was with a sample-barcoded 5' primer and a J-beta primer mix that a second PCR of roughly 6 to 12 cycles was run. TCRdb itself ran the 5' RACE reads through MiXCR, one entry per CDR3 protein. The sample records roughly 1 million distinct CDR3 sequences, about 23% being singletons. This sample was also put to use in a study of T cells of mothers and their children.

The sample consisted of blood. The receptor set was obtained from a girl aged 2 to 10 in good health.

This clonotype came up a few times. V gene TRBV7-8 combines with J gene TRBJ2-1; 7 bases map to TRBD2. Germline-derived CDR1 and CDR2 are SGHVS and FQNEAQ. The V segment lost 2 bases and the J segment 6 bases; nucleotides outside the gene matches: 7. The CDR3 is 15 amino acids. As DNA, the CDR3 is TGTGCCAGCAGCTTAAAAGTGGGACTATTCAATGAGCAGTTCTTC. It codes for CASSLKVGLFNEQFF.

This clonotype was detected a few times. V and J are TRBV29-1 and TRBJ2-1; 9 bases map to TRBD1. The V segment lost 1 base and the J segment 5 bases; nucleotides outside the gene matches: 0. Per germline, CDR1 SQVTM and CDR2 ANQGSEA. The CDR3 extends over 13 amino acids. The CDR3 sequence: CSVEGDRDNEQFF. As DNA, the CDR3 is TGCAGCGTTGAAGGGGACAGGGACAATGAGCAGTTCTTC.

The sample holds a few counts of this clonotype. This chain connects TRBV29-1 to TRBJ1-2; D not resolved. The V gene's germline CDR1 is SQVTM and CDR2 ANQGSEA. V lost 6 bases, J lost 3 bases, and 17 bases lay in between. This CDR3 region has 14 residues. DNA for the CDR3: TGCAGCGTCCAGGACGGGAGCTCGGACTATGGCTACACCTTC. Its translation: CSVQDGSSDYGYTF.

V gene TRBV5-6 combines with J gene TRBJ1-6, with D maybe TRBD1 (5 bases). There are 14 residues in the CDR3. Trimming removed 0 bases from V and 9 bases from J, with 10 bases in between. Germline V gene lookup returns CDR1 SGHDT and CDR2 YYEEEE. In DNA form, the CDR3 reads TGTGCCAGCAGCTTGGCTCCCACAGGTTCACCCCTCCACTTT. Its protein is CASSLAPTGSPLHF.

This clonotype was counted a few times. The chain combines TRBV7-9 with TRBJ2-1; D is perhaps TRBD1 (5 bases). The CDR3 totals 16 residues. Germline CDR1 is SEHNR and CDR2 is FQNEAQ (reference sequence). The V end lost 0 bases, the J end lost 2 bases, and 11 bases lay between the germline ends. The CDR3: CASSLAKAGPYNEQFF. CDR3 nucleotides: TGTGCCAGCAGCTTAGCGAAGGCAGGGCCCTACAATGAGCAGTTCTTC.

The chain uses TRBV3-1 and TRBJ2-7; D is unresolved. The V gene lost 0 bases and the J gene lost 3 bases, with 9 bases spanning the gap. The CDR3 length is 14 residues. Per the germline V gene, CDR1 is LGHDT and CDR2 is YNNKEL (reference sequence). CDR3 amino acids: CASSQDRRFYEQYF. CDR3 nucleotides: TGTGCCAGCAGCCAAGATCGTCGGTTCTACGAGCAGTACTTC.

This clonotype was counted a few times. The chain links TRBV5-6 to TRBJ1-2, with D possibly TRBD1 on 6 matching bases. Germline values: CDR1 SGHDT, CDR2 YYEEEE. The CDR3 has 13 amino acids. V gave up 5 bases and J gave up 3 bases, with 11 bases separating them. The CDR3 is CASRNRVDYGYTF. The CDR3 DNA follows: TGTGCCAGCAGGAACAGGGTGGACTATGGCTACACCTTC.

The chain links TRBV6-5 to TRBJ2-1; D could derive from TRBD1 or TRBD2 (5 bases each). The CDR3 spans 14 residues. Deletions cut 0 bases from V and 7 bases from J, with 10 bases between. Germline V lookup: CDR1 MNHEY, CDR2 SVGAGI. CDR3 amino acids: CASSYSSGANEQFF. The CDR3 nucleotides are TGTGCCAGCAGTTACTCTTCCGGGGCAAATGAGCAGTTCTTC.

V and J are TRBV12-5 and TRBJ2-1, with TRBD2 matching over 10 bases. The CDR3 has 23 amino acids. V shed 2 bases and J 3 bases; nucleotides not matched to a gene: 25. Germline V gene sequence: CDR1 LGHNT, CDR2 FRNRAP. The CDR3 reads CASGLPTRYPGRIAGGDYNEQFF. Here the CDR3 DNA reads TGTGCTAGTGGTTTGCCGACACGGTACCCCGGGCGTATAGCGGGAGGTGACTACAATGAGCAGTTCTTC.

This clonotype was counted only a few times. The chain is built from TRBV29-1 and TRBJ1-1; D is unclear. Trimming shortened V by 5 bases and J by 6 bases, and 13 bases separated the two germline ends. The CDR3 covers 12 residues. CDR1 and CDR2 (germline): SQVTM, ANQGSEA. The CDR3 sequence is CSVRTDQPEAFF. DNA of the CDR3: TGCAGCGTTCGGACCGATCAACCTGAAGCTTTCTTT.

This rearrangement joins TRBV7-2 to TRBJ2-1; possibly TRBD1 or TRBD2 for D (5 bases each). CDR1 SGHTA and CDR2 FQGNSA come from the germline V gene. The V end lost 0 bases, the J end lost 7 bases, and 13 bases lay between the germline ends. The CDR3 covers 15 residues. For the CDR3, the DNA is TGTGCCAGCAGCTTAGCCGGCGGGCGGACAAATGAGCAGTTCTTC. Translating gives CASSLAGGRTNEQFF.

This clonotype has just a few counts. This chain uses TRBV20-1 with TRBJ2-7; D may be TRBD1 (6 bases). V was shortened by 5 bases and J by 2 bases, with 16 bases between the two germline ends. CDR1 and CDR2 (germline): DFQATT, SNEGSKA (reference sequence). There are 14 residues in the CDR3. The CDR3, as DNA: TGCAGTGCTCCGAGGTGGGGGCGCCCCTACGAGCAGTACTTC. It specifies CSAPRWGRPYEQYF.

V gene TRBV2 combines with J gene TRBJ1-2; TRBD1 matches 7 bases. The CDR3 contains 13 residues. The V segment lost 6 bases and the J segment 7 bases; nucleotides outside the gene matches: 8. Looked up from germline, CDR1 is SNHLY and CDR2 is FYNNEI. CDR3: CASSPDREPGYTF. The CDR3 nucleotides read TGTGCCAGCAGCCCAGACAGGGAACCTGGCTACACCTTC. Based on the CDR3 plus reference TRBV2 and TRBJ1-2, the full variable domain is EPEVTQTPSHQVTQMGQEVILRCVPISNHLYFYWYRQILGQKVEFLVSFYNNEISEKSEIFDDQFSVERPDGSNFTLKIRSTKLEDSAMYFCASSPDREPGYTFGSGTRLTVV.

This clonotype was seen a handful of times. The chain carries TRBV19 and TRBJ2-1, with 7 positions matching TRBD2. The J call is uncertain, as TRBJ2-7 better fits the DNA end. The germline gives CDR1 LNHDA, CDR2 SQIVND (reference sequence). The CDR3 is made up of 15 amino acids. The CDR3 coding sequence is TGTGCCAGTAGTATATTGGCTAGCGGCCCCTACGAGCAGTACTTC. Translation gives CASSILASGPYEQYF.

The chain uses TRBV5-1 and TRBJ2-7, with D unresolved. CDR1 is SGHRS and CDR2 is YFSETQ in the germline V gene. Trimming removed 0 bases from V and 3 bases from J, with 7 bases in between. The CDR3 runs 13 residues. The chain's CDR3 is CASSLGWDYEQYF. CDR3 nucleotide sequence: TGCGCCAGCAGCTTGGGGTGGGACTACGAGCAGTACTTC.

The V gene is TRBV29-1, the J gene TRBJ2-5, with TRBD2 matching over 12 bases. CDR3 size: 17 residues. CDR1 is SQVTM, CDR2 ANQGSEA, per germline. V dropped 7 bases and J dropped 2; count of bases not matched to a gene: 14. The CDR3 loop reads CSGTPRLAGEQQETQYF. The CDR3 DNA reads TGCAGCGGTACACCTCGACTAGCGGGAGAGCAACAAGAGACCCAGTACTTC.

In its sample, this clonotype was seen a few times. The chain employs TRBV20-1 and TRBJ2-5; TRBD1 matches 9 bases. The junction had 9 bases not matched to a gene; V was cut back by 0 bases and J by 7 bases. The germline gives CDR1 DFQATT, CDR2 SNEGSKA (reference sequence). This CDR3 has 15 amino acids. Here the CDR3 DNA reads TGCAGTGCTAGAGAGCGGGACAGGGTCCCCGCGACCCAGTACTTC. Translated, it gives CSARERDRVPATQYF.

The sample holds a few counts of this clonotype. The genes are TRBV20-1 and TRBJ2-1, with D unresolved. Germline assignment: CDR1 DFQATT and CDR2 SNEGSKA (reference sequence). V lost 4 bases to trimming and J lost 3 bases, with 13 bases between them. The CDR3 consists of 14 residues. CDR3 residues: CSAKSGLLYNEQFF. As DNA, the CDR3 is TGCAGTGCTAAGTCCGGCCTGCTCTACAATGAGCAGTTCTTC.

This clonotype was counted between two and nine times. The chain joins TRBV25-1 to TRBJ2-2; D uncertain. The CDR3 has 17 residues. From germline, CDR1 is MGHDK and CDR2 SYGVNS. V was shortened by 1 base and J by 0 bases, with 12 bases between the two germline ends. The CDR3 spells CASSESAVHANTGELFF. The CDR3 DNA sequence: TGTGCCAGCAGTGAATCGGCCGTTCACGCGAACACCGGGGAGCTGTTTTTT.

The chain carries TRBV5-1 and TRBJ2-1, with unresolved D. The germline V gene has CDR1 SGHRS and CDR2 YFSETQ. The V end lost 1 base, the J end lost 5 bases, and 7 bases lay between the germline ends. This CDR3 contains 13 residues. CDR3 DNA sequence: TGCGCCAGCAGCTTGTATAGAAACAATGAGCAGTTCTTC. It encodes CASSLYRNNEQFF.

This clonotype was detected a few times. This chain joins TRBV9 and TRBJ2-6; D gene ambiguous. The CDR3 loop spans 16 amino acids. Germline-derived CDR1 and CDR2 are SGDLS and YYNGEE. Trimming took 1 base from V and 2 from J, leaving 10 bases between them. CDR3 sequence reads: CASSVRGGTGANVLTF. In nucleotides, the CDR3 is TGTGCCAGCAGCGTAAGAGGTGGGACTGGGGCCAACGTCCTGACTTTC.

The chain has TRBV29-1 and TRBJ2-5; D perhaps matches TRBD1 (6 bases). The CDR3 totals 12 residues. CDR1 is SQVTM and CDR2 is ANQGSEA in the germline V gene. Trimming removed 5 bases from V and 3 bases from J, with 10 bases in between. The CDR3 spells CSVTRTEETQYF. Here the CDR3 DNA reads TGCAGCGTTACAAGGACAGAAGAGACCCAGTACTTC.

The rearrangement links TRBV12-3 or TRBV12-4 to TRBJ2-5, with TRBD2 identical over 11 bases. The CDR3 contains 17 residues. After removal of 5 bases from V and 7 bases from J, the junction contained 15 bases not matched to a gene. The DNA of the CDR3 is TGTGCCAGCAGTACCCCGCAACTAGCGGGAGTCGGGGGGACCCAGTACTTC. Its translation is CASSTPQLAGVGGTQYF.

The CDR3 DNA reads as TGCGCCAGCAGTGAGTCGCAACTAGCGGGAGGATTTGTGGGAGATACGCAGTATTTT. It codes for CASSESQLAGGFVGDTQYF. V is TRBV10-2 and J is TRBJ2-3; 12 nucleotides align to TRBD2. CDR1 and CDR2 (germline): WSHSY, SAAADI. The V and J ends lost 0 bases and 5 bases, in that order; junction bases with no gene match: 12. The CDR3 is 19 residues long.

CDR3 bases: TGTGCCAGCAGCTTAGAAGGGGCGCGTAGTTCTTACAATGAGCAGTTCTTC. Translating gives CASSLEGARSSYNEQFF. This chain links TRBV7-2 with TRBJ2-1; perhaps TRBD1 as D (5 bases). Trimming removed 1 base at V and 4 bases at J, with 17 bases between. This CDR3 has 17 amino acids. Per germline, CDR1 SGHTA and CDR2 FQGNSA.

This clonotype was seen only a few times. V and J are TRBV4-3 and TRBJ2-2; the D is unclear. The CDR3 contains 18 residues. The germline CDR1 and CDR2 sequences are LGHNA and YSLEER. The V end lost 4 bases, the J end lost 6 bases, and 24 bases lay between the germline ends. CDR3 in amino acids: CASSPQFSTPNNPGELFF. For the CDR3, the DNA is TGCGCCAGCAGCCCCCAGTTTTCTACACCCAATAACCCCGGGGAGCTGTTTTTT.

This clonotype came up a few times. The CDR3 loop reads CASRSVGPGTEAFF. The CDR3, as DNA: TGTGCCTCCCGGTCAGTGGGGCCGGGCACTGAAGCTTTCTTT. The chain employs TRBV6-2 or TRBV6-3 and TRBJ1-1; tentative D call: TRBD1 (5 bases). Looked up from germline, CDR1 is MNHEY and CDR2 is SVGEGT. This CDR3 contains 14 residues. Trimming removed 11 bases from V and 4 bases from J, with 20 bases in between.

This clonotype was detected a few times. V is TRBV29-1 and J is TRBJ2-1, with TRBD2 as a possible D gene (5 bases). Germline CDR1 SQVTM, CDR2 ANQGSEA. The CDR3 spans 15 residues. V lost 4 bases and J lost 4, with 17 bases in between. CDR3 in DNA: TGCAGCGTTGGGAGGAGGTTAGCGAGGTACAATGAGCAGTTCTTC. Residues: CSVGRRLARYNEQFF.

This clonotype was seen once. CDR3 coding DNA: TGTGCCAGCAGTTACCCAGGGAAAACTAACTATGGCTACACCTTC. Amino acid sequence: CASSYPGKTNYGYTF. J is TRBJ1-2 and V is TRBV6-6; TRBD1 might be the D (5 bases). CDR3 length: 15 amino acids. V was shortened by 2 bases and J by 0 bases, with 10 bases between the two germline ends. CDR1 is MNHNY, CDR2 SVGAGI, per germline (reference sequence).

This clonotype was found a few times. This sequence joins TRBV29-1 and TRBJ2-5, with 9 bases matching TRBD1. Germline V gives CDR1 SQVTM, CDR2 ANQGSEA. CDR3 size: 15 residues. V lost 4 bases to trimming and J lost 3 bases; unmatched junction nucleotides: 9. The CDR3 DNA is TGCAGCGTTGTTAGAGGGACAGGGTGGGAAGAGACCCAGTACTTC. Residues: CSVVRGTGWEETQYF. The variable domain in full, completed from reference TRBV29-1 and TRBJ2-5, reads SAVISQKPSRDICQRGTSLTIQCQVDSQVTMMFWYRQQPGQSLTLIATANQGSEATYESGFVIDKFPISRPNLTFSTLTVSNMSPEDSSIYLCSVVRGTGWEETQYFGPGTRLLVL.